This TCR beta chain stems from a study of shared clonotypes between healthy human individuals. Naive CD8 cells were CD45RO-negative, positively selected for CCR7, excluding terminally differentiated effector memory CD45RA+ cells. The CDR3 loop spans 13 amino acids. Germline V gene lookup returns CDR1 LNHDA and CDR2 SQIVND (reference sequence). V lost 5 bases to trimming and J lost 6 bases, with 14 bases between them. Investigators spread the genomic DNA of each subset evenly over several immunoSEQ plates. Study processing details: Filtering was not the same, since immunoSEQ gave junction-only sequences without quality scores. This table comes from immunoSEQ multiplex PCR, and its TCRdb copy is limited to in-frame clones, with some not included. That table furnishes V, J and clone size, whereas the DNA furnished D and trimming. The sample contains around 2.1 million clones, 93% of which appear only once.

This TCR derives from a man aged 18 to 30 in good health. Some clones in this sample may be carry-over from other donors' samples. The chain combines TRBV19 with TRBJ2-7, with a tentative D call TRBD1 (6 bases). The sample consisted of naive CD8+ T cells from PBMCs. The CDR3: CASSAWGLGEQYF. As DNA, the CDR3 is TGTGCCAGTAGTGCCTGGGGGCTGGGCGAGCAGTACTTC.